Below, 10 T cell receptor beta chains from the same sample are listed, as sequenced in a study of Ad26.COV2.S vaccination and SARS-CoV-2 variants. Specified treatment: 19 received Ad26.COV2.S at low or high dose, single or two shots; 5 received placebo; per-sample allocation not given. The investigators took samples on day 63 after the first vaccine or placebo injection. Measured with immunoSEQ multiplex PCR; TCRdb has only the in-frame clones, and not every one. Of 300,000 to 350,000 clones listed, roughly 86% were seen once; the top ten hold 1.5% to 2.5%. The material was peripheral blood, obtained in a trial of Ad26.COV2.S vaccine versus placebo. The receptors shown here come from a person aged 18-65 years who received the Ad26.COV2.S COVID-19 vaccine or a placebo.

The rearrangement joins TRBV7-9 to TRBJ1-5; 7 bases agree with TRBD1. The ends lost 5 bases at V and 2 bases at J; junction bases unmatched: 3. CDR1 is SEHNR, CDR2 FQNEAQ, per germline (reference sequence). This CDR3 comprises 14 residues. The CDR3 DNA follows: TGTGCCAGCAGCCTCACAGGGGGCAATCAGCCCCAGCATTTT. Translated: CASSLTGGNQPQHF.

This chain uses TRBV7-2 with TRBJ1-2, with TRBD1 matching over 9 bases. This CDR3 contains 18 residues. Trimming cost V 0 bases and J 7 bases; bases outside gene matches: 15. Germline loops: CDR1 SGHTA, CDR2 FQGNSA. CDR3 sequence (DNA): TGTGCCAGCAGCTTAGCTGGGGGGGTGACCGGGACAGGGATTGGCTACACCTTC. The encoded protein is CASSLAGGVTGTGIGYTF.

This clone occurred once. The V and J genes are TRBV2 and TRBJ2-7, with 8 nucleotides matching TRBD1. J was trimmed by 3 bases and V by 4 bases; bases with no gene match: 2. CDR1 SNHLY and CDR2 FYNNEI come from the germline V gene. The CDR3 totals 13 residues. The CDR3 is CASSGQGNYEQYF. CDR3 in DNA: TGTGCCAGCAGTGGACAGGGGAACTACGAGCAGTACTTC.

This chain connects TRBV9 to TRBJ2-1, with 8 bases that match TRBD2. Trimming at V came to 3 bases and at J to 4 bases, leaving 9 bases not matched to a gene. Germline CDR1 reads SGDLS; CDR2 reads YYNGEE. The CDR3 spans 16 residues. The CDR3 reads CASSADLSGAYNEQFF. The CDR3 DNA follows: TGTGCCAGCAGCGCAGATCTTAGCGGGGCTTACAATGAGCAGTTCTTC.

This clone has a single count. This chain joins TRBV25-1 and TRBJ1-1; D not resolved. V lost 1 base to trimming and J lost 4 bases, with 10 bases between them. The CDR3 consists of 14 residues. CDR1 and CDR2 (germline): MGHDK, SYGVNS. The CDR3: CASSEFGEFTEAFF. DNA of the CDR3: TGTGCCAGCAGTGAATTCGGTGAATTCACTGAAGCTTTCTTT.

V usage is TRBV5-1 and J usage is TRBJ2-7; weak D call: TRBD2 (5 bases). Trimming left V 3 bases short and J 3 bases short, with 13 bases between. The CDR3 spans 14 residues. The V gene's germline CDR1 is SGHRS and CDR2 YFSETQ. The CDR3 loop reads CASSWTSPRYEQYF. The CDR3 nucleotides read TGCGCCAGCAGCTGGACTTCCCCCCGCTACGAGCAGTACTTC.

The rearrangement joins TRBV7-9 to TRBJ1-5; 7 bases match TRBD1. The CDR3 runs to 14 residues. Looked up from germline, CDR1 is SEHNR and CDR2 is FQNEAQ (reference sequence). V lost 5 bases, J lost 9 bases, and 10 bases stayed unmatched. This CDR3 is CASSADRAAGPQHF. The CDR3 coding sequence is TGTGCCAGCAGCGCAGACAGGGCCGCTGGGCCCCAGCATTTT.

V gene TRBV27 combines with J gene TRBJ1-5, with a possible D match to TRBD1 (6 bases). V was shortened by 6 bases and J by 8 bases, with 26 bases between the two germline ends. CDR1 and CDR2 (germline): MNHEY, SMNVEV (reference sequence). The CDR3 has 17 residues. CDR3 sequence reads: CASSQSPKGGLLEPQHF. The CDR3 nucleotides are TGTGCCAGCAGCCAGAGCCCTAAAGGGGGTTTACTTGAGCCCCAGCATTTT.

This chain uses TRBV3-1 (or the pseudogene TRBV3-2) with TRBJ2-3; the D call may be TRBD1 or TRBD2 (6 bases each). CDR3 length equals 17 residues. The V gene's germline CDR1 is LGHDT and CDR2 YNNKEL (reference sequence). V was shortened by 5 bases and J by 0 bases, with 18 bases between the two germline ends. The CDR3 here is CASSANPGARSTDTQYF. The CDR3 nucleotides read TGTGCCAGCAGCGCCAACCCGGGGGCCCGTAGCACAGATACGCAGTATTTT.

The chain links TRBV5-1 to TRBJ2-5; 10 bases fit TRBD2. This CDR3 is 15 amino acids long. Germline V CDR1 and CDR2: SGHRS, YFSETQ. V dropped 4 bases and J dropped 2; count of bases not matched to a gene: 5. The CDR3 DNA sequence: TGCGCCAGCAGCCTCGTTAGCGGGGGGCAAGAGACCCAGTACTTC. This sequence encodes CASSLVSGGQETQYF.